The 22 T cell receptor beta chains listed next were all sequenced from one sample in a study of blood T cell repertoires in COVID-19. Data came from immunoSEQ multiplex PCR; TCRdb stores just in-frame clones and leaves some out. The sample lists about 320,000 clones; approximately 88% were seen once. The material sequenced was PBMCs or T cells enriched from blood (not recorded which). The receptors originated from a woman aged 18-29 years who had recovered from COVID-19.

This clone was seen only once. CDR3 DNA sequence: TGTGCCAGCAGTAATCACGACAGACTCTATGGCTACACCTTC. This encodes CASSNHDRLYGYTF. The V and J genes are TRBV27 and TRBJ1-2, with D maybe TRBD1 (5 bases). Trimming left V 5 bases short and J 4 bases short, with 14 bases between. Germline V CDR1 and CDR2: MNHEY, SMNVEV (reference sequence). The CDR3 totals 14 residues.

The chain recombines TRBV2 with TRBJ1-2; 9 positions match TRBD1. CDR3 length: 14 residues. The V gene end was trimmed by 5 bases and the J gene end by 5 bases; junction bases not matched to a gene: 6. Germline loops: CDR1 SNHLY, CDR2 FYNNEI. The CDR3 region has the DNA TGTGCCAGCAGTTCCGGGACAGGGTGGTATGGCTACACCTTC. This gives the protein CASSSGTGWYGYTF.

The chain joins TRBV19 to TRBJ1-1; D is perhaps TRBD1 (5 bases). Germline V gene data show CDR1 as LNHDA and CDR2 as SQIVND (reference sequence). V dropped 6 bases and J dropped 1 base, with 12 bases sitting between them. The CDR3 is made up of 14 amino acids. The CDR3 nucleotides read TGTGCCAGTAGCAAACAGGTTTCGAACACTGAAGCTTTCTTT. Translating it yields CASSKQVSNTEAFF. The complete variable domain, with remaining parts taken from reference TRBV19 and TRBJ1-1, reads DGGITQSPKYLFRKEGQNVTLSCEQNLNHDAMYWYRQDPGQGLRLIYYSQIVNDFQKGDIAEGYSVSREKKESFPLTVTSAQKNPTAFYLCASSKQVSNTEAFFGQGTRLTVV.

V is TRBV19 and J is TRBJ1-5; TRBD1 matches at 9 bases. V was clipped by 5 bases and J by 2 bases; unmatched bases: 7. Germline V CDR1 and CDR2: LNHDA, SQIVND (reference sequence). There are 16 residues in the CDR3. CDR3 amino acids: CASSPGTGTRNQPQHF. CDR3 nucleotides: TGTGCCAGTAGTCCCGGGACAGGGACTCGCAATCAGCCCCAGCATTTT.

CDR3: CSVEGRFGGEAFF. The CDR3 nucleotides read TGCAGCGTTGAAGGTAGGTTTGGCGGTGAAGCTTTCTTT. This rearrangement joins TRBV29-1 to TRBJ1-1; no clear D gene. V gave up 1 base and J gave up 7 bases, with 13 bases separating them. CDR1 and CDR2 from the germline V gene are SQVTM and ANQGSEA. The CDR3 runs to 13 residues.

This clone was counted a single time. This chain joins TRBV15 and TRBJ1-2, with TRBD1 as a possible D gene (6 bases). Germline assignment: CDR1 LNHNV and CDR2 YYDKDF (reference sequence). V dropped 9 bases and J dropped 3 bases, with 11 bases sitting between them. CDR3 length equals 12 residues. The CDR3 is CATSAGDYGYTF. The CDR3 DNA reads TGTGCCACGAGTGCAGGGGACTATGGCTACACCTTC.

V is TRBV29-1 and J is TRBJ2-1; TRBD1 might be the D (5 bases). Germline V gene lookup returns CDR1 SQVTM and CDR2 ANQGSEA. The CDR3 covers 13 residues. V shed 4 bases and J shed 9 bases, with 16 bases lying between them. The CDR3 loop reads CSVGVLDISEQFF. The CDR3 bases are TGCAGCGTTGGGGTTCTGGACATCTCTGAGCAGTTCTTC.

This chain connects TRBV13 to TRBJ2-5, with D perhaps TRBD2 (5 bases). Trimming shortened V by 5 bases and J by 4 bases, and 20 bases separated the two germline ends. From germline, CDR1 is PRHDT and CDR2 FYEKMQ (reference sequence). The CDR3 spans 16 residues. The CDR3 DNA is TGTGCCAGCAGCCTACTTGGGCTAGCTGGAACAGAGACCCAGTACTTC. Amino acids: CASSLLGLAGTETQYF. Full variable domain (remainder filled in from reference TRBV13 and TRBJ2-5): AAGVIQSPRHLIKEKRETATLKCYPIPRHDTVYWYQQGPGQDPQFLISFYEKMQSDKGSIPDRFSAQQFSDYHSELNMSSLELGDSALYFCASSLLGLAGTETQYFGPGTRLLVL.

This chain connects TRBV28 to TRBJ1-1, with TRBD1 identical over 12 bases. The CDR3 is made up of 17 amino acids. Germline-derived CDR1 and CDR2 are MDHEN and SYDVKM. V lost 1 base and J lost 0; bases outside the gene matches: 3. In DNA form, the CDR3 reads TGTGCCAGCAGTTTATACGGGGACAGGGGGCTGAACACTGAAGCTTTCTTT. Translation: CASSLYGDRGLNTEAFF. The whole variable domain, filled in from reference TRBV28 and TRBJ1-1, reads DVKVTQSSRYLVKRTGEKVFLECVQDMDHENMFWYRQDPGLGLRLIYFSYDVKMKEKGDIPEGYSVSREKKERFSLILESASTNQTSMYLCASSLYGDRGLNTEAFFGQGTRLTVV.

Only one count was recorded for this clone. The gene calls are TRBV19 and TRBJ1-1; 8 positions match TRBD1. Germline V gene lookup returns CDR1 LNHDA and CDR2 SQIVND (reference sequence). Germline trimming cut 8 bases from V and 5 bases from J; bases unmatched to any gene: 10. The CDR3 has 14 amino acids. The CDR3 DNA follows: TGTGCCAGTTCCCAATGGACAGGGAGGACTGAAGCTTTCTTT. Protein: CASSQWTGRTEAFF.

In its sample, this clone was seen once. This chain connects TRBV4-2 to TRBJ1-2, with TRBD1 identical over 8 bases. The V gene end was trimmed by 4 bases and the J gene end by 7 bases; junction bases not matched to a gene: 11. Germline CDR1 is LGHNA and CDR2 is YNFKEQ. The CDR3 has 15 residues. CDR3 in amino acids: CASSPAQGRGLGYTF. DNA for the CDR3: TGTGCCAGCAGCCCCGCCCAGGGCAGGGGGCTTGGCTACACCTTC.

This chain uses TRBV3-1 (or the pseudogene TRBV3-2) with TRBJ1-1, with D possibly matching TRBD1 (5 bases). Germline V lookup: CDR1 LGHDT, CDR2 YNNKEL (reference sequence). V gave up 2 bases and J gave up 0 bases, with 10 bases separating them. This CDR3 spans 15 amino acids. The CDR3 is CASSQWTTLNTEAFF. CDR3 nucleotide sequence: TGTGCCAGCAGCCAATGGACAACTTTGAACACTGAAGCTTTCTTT.

The chain recombines TRBV13 with TRBJ2-5; 11 nucleotides line up with TRBD2. CDR1 and CDR2 (germline): PRHDT, FYEKMQ (reference sequence). The CDR3 spans 14 residues. The V and J ends lost 5 bases and 4 bases, in that order; junction bases with no gene match: 3. As DNA, the CDR3 is TGTGCCAGCAGCCCGGGACTAGCGGTAGAGACCCAGTACTTC. Its translation is CASSPGLAVETQYF.

This clone was observed once. The chain couples TRBV5-6 to TRBJ2-3; 9 nucleotides agree with TRBD2. CDR1 and CDR2 (germline): SGHDT, YYEEEE. This CDR3 comprises 15 residues. V lost 0 bases and J lost 4; bases outside the gene matches: 3. The CDR3 sequence: CASSLGLAASDTQYF. The CDR3 nucleotides read TGTGCCAGCAGCTTGGGACTAGCGGCTTCAGATACGCAGTATTTT.

This chain connects TRBV5-1 to TRBJ1-2; 8 bases align to TRBD1. Per germline, CDR1 SGHRS and CDR2 YFSETQ. Unmatched junction bases numbered 3, after V lost 0 bases and J lost 5 bases. The CDR3 consists of 14 residues. This CDR3 is CASSLEGQGYGYTF. In DNA form, the CDR3 reads TGCGCCAGCAGCTTGGAAGGACAGGGTTATGGCTACACCTTC.

The CDR3 loop reads CASSQIAHTGELFF. The CDR3 DNA sequence: TGTGCCAGCAGCCAAATAGCCCACACCGGGGAGCTGTTTTTT. V and J are TRBV16 and TRBJ2-2; no definite D call. Germline values: CDR1 KGHSY, CDR2 FQNENV. The CDR3 extends over 14 amino acids. V was cut by 2 bases and J by 3 bases, with 7 bases left in between.

The CDR3 DNA is TGTGCCAGCAGCTTAAACAGGGCCACAGATACGCAGTATTTT. Encoded protein: CASSLNRATDTQYF. The chain recombines TRBV7-6 with TRBJ2-3, with D possibly TRBD1 on 6 matching bases. The CDR3 covers 14 residues. Per the germline V gene, CDR1 is SGHVS and CDR2 is FNYEAQ. The V gene lost 2 bases and the J gene lost 2 bases, with 8 bases spanning the gap.

This chain links TRBV4-3 with TRBJ1-3; D not certain. CDR1 is LGHNA and CDR2 is YSLEER in the germline V gene. With 3 bases removed from V and 0 bases from J, the gap between germline ends came to 15 bases. The CDR3 loop spans 17 amino acids. CDR3 protein: CASSHSGGRHSGNTIYF. The CDR3 DNA reads as TGCGCCAGCAGCCATTCCGGAGGCCGGCACTCTGGAAACACCATATATTTT.

J is TRBJ2-7 and V is TRBV28; 11 positions match TRBD1. The CDR3 is 15 amino acids. Germline V gene lookup returns CDR1 MDHEN and CDR2 SYDVKM. J lost 4 bases, V lost 3 bases, and 5 bases had no gene match. CDR3 sequence reads: CASSFGGQGAYEQYF. The DNA of the CDR3 is TGTGCCAGCAGTTTTGGCGGACAGGGGGCTTACGAGCAGTACTTC.

V gene TRBV10-3 combines with J gene TRBJ1-5; D is perhaps TRBD1 (6 bases). The V end lost 4 bases, the J end lost 4 bases, and 14 bases lay between the germline ends. Germline assignment: CDR1 ENHRY and CDR2 SYGVKD. This CDR3 has 15 residues. The CDR3 coding sequence is TGTGCCATCAGTGGTTCTTTCCAGGGGAATCAGCCCCAGCATTTT. It codes for CAISGSFQGNQPQHF.

This clone came up once. The rearrangement links TRBV11-2 to TRBJ2-2; D ambiguous. Trimming cost V 1 base and J 3 bases, with 12 bases left between them. Germline loops: CDR1 SGHAT, CDR2 FQNNGV. The CDR3 spans 16 residues. CDR3 in amino acids: CASSLGVGLDTGELFF. The CDR3 nucleotides read TGTGCCAGCAGCTTAGGAGTCGGTTTAGACACCGGGGAGCTGTTTTTT.

This clone appeared a single time. V and J are TRBV9 and TRBJ2-1; TRBD2 matches 8 bases. CDR3 length: 14 residues. Germline V gene lookup returns CDR1 SGDLS and CDR2 YYNGEE. V lost 7 bases to trimming and J lost 0 bases; unmatched junction nucleotides: 3. In DNA, the CDR3 is TGTGCCAGCGGCAGCGGGAGCTCCTACAATGAGCAGTTCTTC. Amino acid sequence: CASGSGSSYNEQFF.